This TCR beta chain was sequenced during a study of response to subunit inactivated influenza vaccine. This clonotype occurred many times. The target antigen is unknown. V trimming: 6 bases; J trimming: 7 bases; junction bases outside the gene matches: 12. This CDR3 spans 15 amino acids. Study results and limitations: Authors suggested seasonal influenza vaccinations each recruit few new T cells.

TCRdb re-analysed the RT-PCR reads in MiXCR, keeping a single row per CDR3 protein. The sample has about 520,000 distinct CDR3 sequences; more than 7% are singletons. This clonotype was obtained from a man in his fifties or sixties who received an inactivated influenza vaccine. This material consisted of PBMCs from blood, taken approximately 25 months after vaccination. The chain carries TRBV12-3 or TRBV12-4 and TRBJ2-1; 7 nucleotides match TRBD2. The CDR3 region is CASRYRRGLDNEQFF. CDR3 bases: TGTGCCAGCAGATACCGGCGGGGGTTAGATAATGAGCAGTTCTTC.